This is a list of T cell receptor beta chains from one sample in a study of cytotoxic CD8 clonotypes in ibrutinib-treated CLL. Profiled with immunoSEQ multiplex PCR; TCRdb holds only in-frame clones, not every one. This table holds tens of thousands of clones, approximately 82% found once. Source: PBMCs, taken after 24 months of ibrutinib treatment. All receptors come from a human donor with chronic lymphocytic leukemia. Each CDR3 is given with its conserved first and last residue. The D gene is left open where the match is weak.

TRBD2	TRBV29-1	TRBJ2-1	TGCAGCGTGGCAGCTAGCGGGAGATTCTCCTACAATGAGCAGTTCTTC	CSVAASGRFSYNEQFF
-	TRBV7-2	TRBJ1-5	TGTGCCAGCAGCTTCTCCACCGGGACAAATCAGCCCCAGCATTTT	CASSFSTGTNQPQHF
TRBD2	TRBV29-1	TRBJ2-1	TGCAGCGTAGGGACTAGCGGGAGGAGTGAGCAGTTCTTC	CSVGTSGRSEQFF
-	TRBV28	TRBJ1-5	TGTGCCAGCAGTTTAGGGCTTTTCAATCAGCCCCAGCATTTT	CASSLGLFNQPQHF
-	TRBV2	TRBJ2-1	TGTGCCAGCAGGGCGGGATCGGGTAATGAGCAGTTCTTC	CASRAGSGNEQFF
-	TRBV27	TRBJ1-2	TGTGCCAGCAGTTTGAGGCAGACAGCTAGCTATGGCTACACCTTC	CASSLRQTASYGYTF
-	TRBV5-1	TRBJ1-1	TGCGCCAGCAGCTTTTACAGCAACACTGAAGCTTTCTTT	CASSFYSNTEAFF
-	TRBV6-6	TRBJ1-2	TGTGCCAGCAGTACAGGAGTCTATGGCTACACCTTC	CASSTGVYGYTF
TRBD2	TRBV11-2	TRBJ2-7	TGTGCCAGCAGCTTAGGGGGAGGGTCCTACGAGCAGTACTTC	CASSLGGGSYEQYF
-	TRBV4-2	TRBJ2-7	TGTGCCAGCAGTCTAAATCGAAGCCCGGTAGTCTACGAGCAGTACTTC	CASSLNRSPVVYEQYF
-	TRBV10-3	TRBJ1-1	TGTGCCATCAGTGGCCAGGGGAACACTGAAGCTTTCTTT	CAISGQGNTEAFF
-	TRBV2	TRBJ2-1	TGTGCCAGCAGCGGTGTTGCGGGGACTGAGCAGTTCTTC	CASSGVAGTEQFF
-	TRBV6-5	TRBJ2-3	TGTGCCAGCAGCCCACAGCCTAGCACAGATACGCAGTATTTT	CASSPQPSTDTQYF
TRBD1	TRBV30	TRBJ2-1	TGTGCCTGTACAGGGGGCTTTGTGGGCAATGAGCAGTTCTTC	CACTGGFVGNEQFF
TRBD2	TRBV27	TRBJ2-2	TGTGCCAGCAGTTTACGGCTAGCGGGTGGGCGGGGCACCGGGGAGCTGTTTTTT	CASSLRLAGGRGTGELFF
-	TRBV28	TRBJ2-1	TGTGCTGGGGGTTCCTACAATGAGCAGTTCTTC	CAGGSYNEQFF